The clone carrying this TCR beta chain was seen a few times. CDR3 length: 15 amino acids. Germline CDR1 is MNHEY and CDR2 is SVGAGI. V dropped 6 bases and J dropped 4; count of bases not matched to a gene: 8. The source of the sample is a study of blood T cell repertoires in COVID-19. At the level of the study: Samples representing acute and convalescent COVID-19 were sourced from the United States, Italy and Spain.

Per the authors' pipeline: The authors estimated nucleated cell counts from reference gene primer amplification. The table came from immunoSEQ multiplex PCR; TCRdb's copy has only in-frame clones and leaves some out. The DNA gave D and trimming, while V, J and clone size come from that table. This repertoire shows around 200,000 clones, around 80% found once; its top ten account for 5.5% to 7%. This sequence originates from a woman in her 70s with acute or convalescent COVID-19. V gene TRBV6-5 combines with J gene TRBJ1-5; 8 nucleotides line up with TRBD1. The material sequenced was peripheral blood. This CDR3 reads CASRPTGTGNQPQHF. The CDR3 nucleotides are TGTGCCAGCAGGCCAACCGGGACAGGTAATCAGCCCCAGCATTTT.